This T cell receptor beta chain is drawn from a study of blood T cell repertoires in COVID-19. The wider study: Acute and convalescent COVID-19 samples came from the United States, Italy and Spain. Nucleic acid was either cDNA or gDNA, and it came from T cells, B-cell-depleted T cells, or PBMCs.

Authors' data handling: Amplified reference gene primers provided the basis for estimating nucleated cell counts. This table comes from immunoSEQ multiplex PCR, and its TCRdb copy is limited to in-frame clones, with some not included. The V and J calls and the clone size are those of that table, but D and trimming were determined from the DNA. The table has about 210,000 clones, roughly nine tenths seen once. The CDR3 loop spans 13 amino acids. The germline V gene has CDR1 SGDLS and CDR2 YYNGEE. V shed 3 bases and J 9 bases; nucleotides not matched to a gene: 6. The chain uses TRBV9 and TRBJ1-5; 7 nucleotides line up with TRBD1. The sequence came from a man aged 25 to 45 with acute or convalescent COVID-19. Sequencing used peripheral blood. The CDR3 bases are TGTGCCAGCAGCGGGGACAGATTTGGGCCCCAGCATTTT. Translation gives CASSGDRFGPQHF. Combining the CDR3 with reference TRBV9 and TRBJ1-5 gives the whole variable domain DSGVTQTPKHLITATGQRVTLRCSPRSGDLSVYWYQQSLDQGLQFLIQYYNGEERAKGNILERFSAQQFPDLHSELNLSSLELGDSALYFCASSGDRFGPQHFGDGTRLSIL.